The 7 T cell receptor beta chains listed next were all sequenced from one sample in a study of T-cell memory formation after mild COVID-19. Each CDR3 protein gets one entry after TCRdb re-called the 5' RACE reads with MiXCR. Of about 350,000 distinct CDR3 sequences in the sample, roughly 15% were seen once. Sequences were obtained from PBMCs or a T cell subset sorted from them (not recorded which). Receptors originate from a man aged 18 to 29 who had mild COVID-19 (a few samples of this study predate the infection). Cell type and time point are not known.

This clonotype was seen only a few times. The gene calls are TRBV6-4 and TRBJ2-7; D tentatively reads TRBD1 or TRBD2 (5 bases each). Germline V gene lookup returns CDR1 MRHNA and CDR2 SNTAGT. CDR3 size: 15 residues. With 0 bases removed from V and 2 bases from J, the gap between germline ends came to 11 bases. In DNA form, the CDR3 reads TGTGCCAGCAGTGACTCGGGACGCCGAACCTACGAGCAGTACTTC. Its translation is CASSDSGRRTYEQYF.

The CDR3 DNA reads TGTGCCAGCAGCCGCAGACTAGCGGGGGGGCCACATGAGCAGTTCTTC. This translates into CASSRRLAGGPHEQFF. The V and J genes are TRBV7-2 and TRBJ2-1, with 14 positions matching TRBD2. CDR3 size: 16 residues. The germline gives CDR1 SGHTA, CDR2 FQGNSA. V lost 5 bases to trimming and J lost 8 bases; unmatched junction nucleotides: 8.

This clonotype was observed a few times. This chain uses TRBV20-1 with TRBJ2-1; D tentatively fits TRBD1 or TRBD2 (5 bases each). Trimming cost V 4 bases and J 8 bases, with 21 bases left between them. CDR3 length: 15 amino acids. Per the germline V gene, CDR1 is DFQATT and CDR2 is SNEGSKA (reference sequence). The CDR3 DNA is TGCAGTGCTATCGACTTGACCGACCGAGGGGATGAGCAGTTCTTC. As protein: CSAIDLTDRGDEQFF.

This clonotype was seen repeatedly, ten times or more. V is TRBV6-2 or TRBV6-3 and J is TRBJ2-2; D gene ambiguous. Trimming removed 7 bases at V and 1 base at J, with 10 bases between. This CDR3 spans 14 amino acids. CDR1 and CDR2 from the germline V gene are MNHEY and SVGEGT. In DNA, the CDR3 is TGTGCCAGCAATTTTAACTGGAACACCGGGGAGCTGTTTTTT. Translating gives CASNFNWNTGELFF.

J is TRBJ2-1 and V is TRBV27; maybe TRBD2 (5 bases). V was clipped by 4 bases and J by 5 bases, with 9 bases between them. This CDR3 contains 13 residues. The germline V gene encodes CDR1 MNHEY and CDR2 SMNVEV (reference sequence). CDR3 residues: CASSSDFNNEQFF. The CDR3 DNA reads TGTGCCAGCAGTTCGGACTTTAACAATGAGCAGTTCTTC.

This clonotype appeared many times. The chain is built from TRBV7-9 and TRBJ2-5, with D perhaps matching TRBD1 (6 bases). This CDR3 is built from 14 residues. The ends were cut back, 9 bases at V and 2 bases at J, with 16 bases in the middle. Germline V gene data show CDR1 as SEHNR and CDR2 as FQNEAQ (reference sequence). The CDR3 sequence is CASRTDRIQETQYF. Written as DNA, the CDR3 is TGTGCCAGTAGAACAGACAGGATACAAGAGACCCAGTACTTC.

This clonotype was detected only a few times. The chain combines TRBV18 with TRBJ2-7; D ambiguous. CDR3 size: 14 residues. V dropped 3 bases and J dropped 4 bases, with 13 bases sitting between them. Germline V gene lookup returns CDR1 KGHSH and CDR2 LQKENI. CDR3 residues: CASSPSENLYEQYV. The DNA of the CDR3 is TGTGCCAGCTCACCTTCAGAGAACTTATACGAGCAGTACGTC.